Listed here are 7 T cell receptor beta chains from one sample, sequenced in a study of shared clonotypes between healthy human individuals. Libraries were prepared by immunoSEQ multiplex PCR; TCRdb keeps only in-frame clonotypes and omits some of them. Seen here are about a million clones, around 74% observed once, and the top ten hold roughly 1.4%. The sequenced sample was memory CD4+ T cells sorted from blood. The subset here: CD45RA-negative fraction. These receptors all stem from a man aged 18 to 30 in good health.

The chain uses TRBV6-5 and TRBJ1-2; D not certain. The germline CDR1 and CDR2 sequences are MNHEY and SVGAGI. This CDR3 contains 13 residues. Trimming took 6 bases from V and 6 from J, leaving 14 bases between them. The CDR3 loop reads CASREGWKDGYTF. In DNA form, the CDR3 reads TGTGCCAGCAGGGAAGGATGGAAGGATGGCTACACCTTC.

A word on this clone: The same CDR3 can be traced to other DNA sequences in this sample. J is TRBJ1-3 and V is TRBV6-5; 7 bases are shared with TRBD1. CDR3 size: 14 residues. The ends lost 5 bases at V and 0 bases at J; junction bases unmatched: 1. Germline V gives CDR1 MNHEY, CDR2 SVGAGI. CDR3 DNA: TGTGCCAGCAGTAGGACAGGCTCTGGAAACACCATATATTTT. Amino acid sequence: CASSRTGSGNTIYF.

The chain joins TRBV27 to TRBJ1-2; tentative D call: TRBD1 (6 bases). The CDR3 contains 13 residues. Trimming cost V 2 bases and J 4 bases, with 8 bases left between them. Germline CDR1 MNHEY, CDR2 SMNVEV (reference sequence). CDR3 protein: CASSLQGIYGYTF. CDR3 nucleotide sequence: TGTGCCAGCAGTTTACAGGGGATCTATGGCTACACCTTC.

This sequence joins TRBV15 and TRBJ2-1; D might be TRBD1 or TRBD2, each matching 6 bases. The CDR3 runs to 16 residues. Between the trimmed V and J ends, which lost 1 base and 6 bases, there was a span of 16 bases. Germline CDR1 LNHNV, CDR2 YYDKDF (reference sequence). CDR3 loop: CATSRGGAGTRNEQFF. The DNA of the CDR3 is TGTGCCACCAGCAGAGGGGGGGCCGGGACGCGCAATGAGCAGTTCTTC.

For the CDR3, the DNA is TGTGCCAGCAGCTTAATGGGACAAGTCTCCTACGAGCAGTACTTC. Residues: CASSLMGQVSYEQYF. The chain combines TRBV7-9 with TRBJ2-7; TRBD1 might be the D (6 bases). V dropped 2 bases and J dropped 0 bases, with 11 bases sitting between them. Germline V gene lookup returns CDR1 SEHNR and CDR2 FQNEAQ (reference sequence). The CDR3 is 15 amino acids.

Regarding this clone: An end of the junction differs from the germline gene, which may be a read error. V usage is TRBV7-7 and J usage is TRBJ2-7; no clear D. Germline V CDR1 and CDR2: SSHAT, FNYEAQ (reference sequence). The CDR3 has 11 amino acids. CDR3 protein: CASSSGGEQYF. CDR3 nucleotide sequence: TGTGCTAGCAGCTCCGGCGGCGAGCAGTACTTC.

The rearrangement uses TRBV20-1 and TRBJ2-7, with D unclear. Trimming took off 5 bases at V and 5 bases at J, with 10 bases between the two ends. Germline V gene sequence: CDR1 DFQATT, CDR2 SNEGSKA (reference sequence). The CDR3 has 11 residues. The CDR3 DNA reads TGCAGTGCTGGACCTCGGAACGAGCAGTACTTC. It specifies CSAGPRNEQYF.